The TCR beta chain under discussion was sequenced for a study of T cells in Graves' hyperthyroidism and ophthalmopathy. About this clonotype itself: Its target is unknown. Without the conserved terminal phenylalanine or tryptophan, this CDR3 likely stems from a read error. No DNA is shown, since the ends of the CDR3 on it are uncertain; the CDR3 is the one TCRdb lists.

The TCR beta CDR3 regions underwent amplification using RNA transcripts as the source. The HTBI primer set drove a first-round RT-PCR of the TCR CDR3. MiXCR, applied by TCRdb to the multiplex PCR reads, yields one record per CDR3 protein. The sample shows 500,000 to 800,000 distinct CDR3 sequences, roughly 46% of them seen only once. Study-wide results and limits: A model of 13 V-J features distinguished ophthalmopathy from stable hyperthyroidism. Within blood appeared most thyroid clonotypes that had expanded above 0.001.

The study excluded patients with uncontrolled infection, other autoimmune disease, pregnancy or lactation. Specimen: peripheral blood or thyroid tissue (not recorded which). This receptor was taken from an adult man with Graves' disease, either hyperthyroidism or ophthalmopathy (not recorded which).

This CDR3 is CATSREGTGVY. The chain combines TRBV15 with TRBJ1-4; TRBD1 is the table's D call and was not checked against the DNA. Germline values: CDR1 LNHNV, CDR2 YYDKDF (reference sequence). The CDR3 is made up of 11 amino acids, end residues included.